This is a list of T cell receptor beta chains from one sample in a study of STAT5B mutations in CD4+ large granular lymphocyte leukemia. TCRdb keeps only in-frame clones here, not all; method: immunoSEQ multiplex PCR. The sample contains tens of thousands of clones, around 81% of which appear only once. Sequencing input: CD4+ T cells from blood buffy coats. These receptor sequences come from a human donor in good health. Both conserved end residues are part of each CDR3. A D gene is named only where the DNA matches it firmly. Part of the rows lack a size; the others show once, few, many or a class for expanded clones.

clone size	D gene	V gene	J gene	CDR3 protein	CDR3 DNA
.	.	TRBV6-6	TRBJ2-5	CASSGMETQYF	TGTGCCAGCAGCGGTATGGAGACCCAGTACTTC
once	TRBD2	TRBV7-9	TRBJ2-3	CASLIAGVPDTQYF	TGTGCCAGCCTGATAGCGGGAGTTCCAGATACGCAGTATTTT
.	TRBD1	TRBV6-5	TRBJ2-7	CASSLGTGSYEQYF	TGTGCCAGCAGTCTTGGGACAGGCTCCTACGAGCAGTACTTC
.	.	TRBV29-1	TRBJ2-6	CSVERGFGSGANVLTF	TGCAGCGTTGAACGAGGGTTTGGCTCTGGGGCCAACGTCCTGACTTTC
.	TRBD1	TRBV5-1	TRBJ2-3	CASSLDRGQGDTQYF	TGCGCCAGCAGCTTGGACAGGGGGCAGGGAGATACGCAGTATTTT
.	.	TRBV2	TRBJ1-6	CASSGQSSYNSPLHF	TGTGCCAGCAGTGGGCAGAGCTCCTATAATTCACCCCTCCACTTT
.	TRBD1	TRBV6-5	TRBJ2-5	CASSRQGETQYF	TGTGCCAGCAGCAGACAGGGAGAGACCCAGTACTTC
.	TRBD2	TRBV7-8	TRBJ2-2	CASSWGLAGGWVRELFF	TGTGCCAGCAGCTGGGGACTAGCGGGAGGTTGGGTCCGGGAGCTGTTTTTT
.	.	TRBV18	TRBJ1-2	CASSPLGGNGYTF	TGTGCCAGCTCACCCCTCGGGGGGAATGGCTACACCTTC
.	TRBD2	TRBV6-6	TRBJ2-1	CASSYRLAGGMYEQFF	TGTGCCAGCAGTTACCGCCTAGCGGGGGGGATGTATGAGCAGTTCTTC
.	.	TRBV18	TRBJ2-7	CASSPPQATYEQYF	TGTGCCAGCTCACCACCCCAGGCCACCTACGAGCAGTACTTC
.	.	TRBV7-9	TRBJ1-4	CASSGPFATNEKLFF	TGTGCCAGCAGCGGACCTTTCGCAACTAATGAAAAACTGTTTTTT
.	.	TRBV2	TRBJ2-6	CASTGRTSGANVLTF	TGTGCCAGCACCGGACGGACCTCTGGGGCCAACGTCCTGACTTTC
.	.	TRBV6-5	TRBJ1-5	CASSYSIAFRPQHF	TGTGCCAGCAGTTACTCGATTGCCTTTCGGCCCCAGCATTTT
.	.	TRBV18	TRBJ1-5	CASSRLGGFSNQPQHF	TGTGCCAGCTCACGGCTGGGGGGCTTTAGCAATCAGCCCCAGCATTTT
.	.	TRBV19	TRBJ1-5	CASSPTRDQPQHF	TGTGCCAGTAGTCCAACAAGGGATCAGCCCCAGCATTTT
.	.	TRBV6-4	TRBJ2-5	CASSPTRGGQETQYF	TGTGCCAGCAGTCCCACCCGCGGCGGGCAAGAGACCCAGTACTTC